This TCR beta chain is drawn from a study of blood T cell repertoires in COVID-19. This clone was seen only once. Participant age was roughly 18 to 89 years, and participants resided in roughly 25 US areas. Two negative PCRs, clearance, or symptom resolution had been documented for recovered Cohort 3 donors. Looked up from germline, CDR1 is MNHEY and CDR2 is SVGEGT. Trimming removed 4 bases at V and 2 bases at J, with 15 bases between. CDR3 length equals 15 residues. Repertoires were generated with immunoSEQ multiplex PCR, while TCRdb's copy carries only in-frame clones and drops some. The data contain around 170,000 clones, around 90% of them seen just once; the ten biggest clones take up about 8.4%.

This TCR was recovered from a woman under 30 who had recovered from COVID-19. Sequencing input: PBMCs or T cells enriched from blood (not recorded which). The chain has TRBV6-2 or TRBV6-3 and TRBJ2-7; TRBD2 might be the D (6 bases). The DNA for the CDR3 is TGTGCCAGCAGTTGGGGGGACGGGGTAGCCTACGAGCAGTACTTC. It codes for CASSWGDGVAYEQYF.